This TCR beta chain came from a study of blood T cell repertoires in COVID-19. This CDR3 region has 11 residues. CDR1 is SGHAT, CDR2 FQNNGV, per germline. Deletions cut 5 bases from V and 6 bases from J, with 8 bases between. The method was immunoSEQ multiplex PCR; TCRdb's version includes in-frame clones alone and lacks a portion of them. The sample holds hundreds of thousands of clones; over 75% are singletons and the top ten take around a tenth. What was sequenced was PBMCs or T cells enriched from blood (not recorded which). The chain links TRBV11-2 to TRBJ2-7, with D unclear. The source of this sequence is a middle-aged woman who had recovered from COVID-19. The CDR3 region has the DNA TGTGCCAGCAGCCCCCTCCTCGAGCAGTACTTC. The encoded protein is CASSPLLEQYF.